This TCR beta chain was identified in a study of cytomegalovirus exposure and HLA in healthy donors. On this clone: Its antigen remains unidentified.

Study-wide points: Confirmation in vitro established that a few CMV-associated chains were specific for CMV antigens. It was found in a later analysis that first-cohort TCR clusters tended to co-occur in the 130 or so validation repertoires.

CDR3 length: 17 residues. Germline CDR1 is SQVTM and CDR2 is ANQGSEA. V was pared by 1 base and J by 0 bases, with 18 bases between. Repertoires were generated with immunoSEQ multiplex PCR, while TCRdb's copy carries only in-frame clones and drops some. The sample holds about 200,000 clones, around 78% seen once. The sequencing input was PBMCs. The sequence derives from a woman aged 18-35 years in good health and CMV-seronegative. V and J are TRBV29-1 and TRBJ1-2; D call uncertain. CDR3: CSVEGEVSGPTNYGYTF. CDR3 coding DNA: TGCAGCGTTGAAGGGGAGGTCAGCGGACCGACTAACTATGGCTACACCTTC.